A selection of T cell receptor beta chains follows, all from one sample in a study. TCRdb fed the RT-PCR reads into MiXCR, producing one record per CDR3 protein. This sample has about 700,000 distinct CDR3 sequences; 12% to 15% occur once, and the top ten carry 3.6%. The sequenced material came from memory CD4+ T cells from blood. The receptors come from a female donor in good health, serving as a healthy control. Both conserved end residues are part of each CDR3. D genes are given only for firm matches. Clone size is given for some rows only: seen once, a few or many times, or a class if the clone is expanded.

D | J | size | V | DNA | CDR3
TRBD2 | TRBJ2-3 | few | TRBV20-1 | TGCAGTGCTAGTTCCGCGGGAGGGCTGGGTAAGGGTACAGATACGCAGTATTTT | CSASSAGGLGKGTDTQYF
TRBD1 | TRBJ1-2 | - | TRBV28 | TGTGCCATCGCGGGACAGACTAACTATGGCTACACCTTC | CAIAGQTNYGYTF
- | TRBJ1-2 | - | TRBV27 | TGTGCCAGCAGTACCACGACCGGAGGAGTGGGCGGCTACACCTTC | CASSTTTGGVGGYTF
TRBD1 | TRBJ1-2 | many | TRBV7-2 | TGTGCCAGCAGCCCACACACCTCAGGGGGGTGGGTTGGCTACACCTTC | CASSPHTSGGWVGYTF
- | TRBJ1-2 | many | TRBV20-1 | TGCAGTGTCACCCCGGGACTACCTATTGCGTATGGCTACACCTTC | CSVTPGLPIAYGYTF
TRBD1 | TRBJ2-2 | many | TRBV20-1 | TGCAGTGGGACAGGGGGCTGGGACACCGGGGAGCTGTTTTTT | CSGTGGWDTGELFF
- | TRBJ2-3 | many | TRBV6-6 | TGTGCCAGCAGTTACCTGACTATCGTGGATACGCAGTATTTT | CASSYLTIVDTQYF
TRBD1 | TRBJ2-2 | - | TRBV12-3/TRBV12-4 | TGTGCCAGCAGTTCGGGACAGGGGGCCCAGGCCGGGGAGCTGTTTTTT | CASSSGQGAQAGELFF
TRBD1 | TRBJ1-2 | - | TRBV20-1 | TGCAGTGCTAGAAGAGACAGGGACTATGGCTACACCTTC | CSARRDRDYGYTF
TRBD1 | TRBJ2-7 | few | TRBV28 | TGTGCCAGCAGTACCCGACAGGGTACCTACGAGCAGTACTTC | CASSTRQGTYEQYF
- | TRBJ1-5 | many | TRBV12-3/TRBV12-4 | TGTGCCAGCAGTTTATCCGGCGATCAGCCCCAGCATTTT | CASSLSGDQPQHF
- | TRBJ1-1 | - | TRBV7-9 | TGTGCCAGCAGCTTAGCGGGGAACTCTGAAGCTTTCTTT | CASSLAGNSEAFF
TRBD1 | TRBJ1-1 | - | TRBV12-5 | TGTGCTAGTGGTGCCGAGGAGGGGGCGATCGCTTTCTTT | CASGAEEGAIAFF
TRBD1 | TRBJ2-7 | many | TRBV5-6 | TGTGCCAGCAGCGGGGACAGGCTTATCTACGAGCAGTACTTC | CASSGDRLIYEQYF
- | TRBJ2-3 | few | TRBV7-3 | TGTGCCAGCAGCTTAACTAGCGACGCCACAGATACGCAGTATTTT | CASSLTSDATDTQYF
- | TRBJ2-5 | many | TRBV7-3 | TGTGCCAGCAGCTCCCTCGAGGTCGGGGCAACCCAGTACTTC | CASSSLEVGATQYF
- | TRBJ1-2 | - | TRBV20-1 | TGCAGTGCTAGACAGGGTATCGGATATGGCTACACCTTC | CSARQGIGYGYTF
TRBD2 | TRBJ2-7 | - | TRBV20-1 | TGCAGTGTCGCCCCCCTAGCGGGAGCCTACGAGCAGTACTTC | CSVAPLAGAYEQYF
TRBD2 | TRBJ2-1 | many | TRBV5-1 | TGCGCCAGCAGCTTGTCGGGACTAGCGTTCTCCTACAATGAGCAGTTCTTC | CASSLSGLAFSYNEQFF
- | TRBJ2-3 | - | TRBV7-3 | TGTGCCAGCAGCTTTAGTAGCGTCGGAGGCGCAGATACGCAGTATTTT | CASSFSSVGGADTQYF
TRBD2 | TRBJ2-3 | few | TRBV28 | TGTGCCAGCAGTTTACCGGACGGGGGGGGAGATACGCAGTATTTT | CASSLPDGGGDTQYF
- | TRBJ2-7 | - | TRBV28 | TGTGCCAGCAGCCTCCTGACGAACTCCTACGAGCAGTACTTC | CASSLLTNSYEQYF
- | TRBJ2-2 | many | TRBV4-3 | TGCGCCAGCCAACTAGGGCTACGGTTCGCGAACACCGGGGAGCTGTTTTTT | CASQLGLRFANTGELFF
TRBD2 | TRBJ2-2 | - | TRBV2 | TGTGCCAGCAGTCTCGGGCGGGAGCGCACCGGGGAGCTGTTTTTT | CASSLGRERTGELFF
TRBD1 | TRBJ1-3 | few | TRBV5-5 | TGTGCCAGCAGCTATGGACAGGTCTCTGGAAACACCATATATTTT | CASSYGQVSGNTIYF
- | TRBJ1-3 | few | TRBV20-1 | TGCAGTGCTAGAGATCTGGGGGGCGGTGGAAACACCATATATTTT | CSARDLGGGGNTIYF
TRBD1 | TRBJ2-7 | - | TRBV7-9 | TGTGCCAGCAGCCACCACAGGACAGGGGGCAGCGAGCAGTACTTC | CASSHHRTGGSEQYF
TRBD1 | TRBJ1-4 | - | TRBV2 | TGTGCCAGCGGGACCCCACAGGGGAGGTCGGATGAAAAACTGTTTTTT | CASGTPQGRSDEKLFF
TRBD2 | TRBJ2-3 | few | TRBV27 | TGTGCCAGCAGTTTTGGTGGCCGGGAGGGAACCACAGATACGCAGTATTTT | CASSFGGREGTTDTQYF
- | TRBJ2-2 | few | TRBV7-3 | TGTGCCAGCAGCTCGCAGGCTATTGGGAACACCGGGGAGCTGTTTTTT | CASSSQAIGNTGELFF
TRBD1 | TRBJ1-3 | few | TRBV9 | TGTGCCAGCAGCGGCCGGGACAGAGGAAACACCATATATTTT | CASSGRDRGNTIYF
TRBD1 | TRBJ1-5 | - | TRBV27 | TGTGCCAGCAGTTCCTACCCAAGAACAGGGGGCCATCAGCCCCAGCATTTT | CASSSYPRTGGHQPQHF
- | TRBJ2-5 | once | TRBV5-1 | TGCGCCAGCAGCTTGGATCCTGGAGCCGTCGAGACCCAGTACTTC | CASSLDPGAVETQYF